The 30 T cell receptor beta chains presented below share a single source sample, sequenced in a study of T cell repertoires in cytomegalovirus infection. The antigens for these receptors are not known. TCRdb re-called the reads with MiXCR, one entry per CDR3 protein. Of around 770,000 distinct CDR3 sequences in the sample, about 29% were seen once. The sequences come from cultured CD8+ T cells from PBMCs, collected from culture after CMV antigen stimulation. All receptors come from a human donor in good health (CMV status not recorded). Some clones in this sample may be carry-over from other donors' samples.

The chain has TRBV2 and TRBJ2-3, with D maybe TRBD2 (6 bases). Germline V lookup: CDR1 SNHLY, CDR2 FYNNEI. CDR3 size: 18 residues. Trimming shortened V by 1 base and J by 0 bases, and 17 bases separated the two germline ends. The CDR3 nucleotides are TGTGCCAGCAGTGAAGGGACTACCTTTAGTGCTAGCACAGATACGCAGTATTTT. Its translation: CASSEGTTFSASTDTQYF.

CDR3 sequence: CASSIKSGTDYEQYF. The DNA for the CDR3 is TGTGCCAGTAGTATAAAAAGCGGGACGGACTACGAGCAGTACTTC. This chain joins TRBV19 and TRBJ2-7; 7 nucleotides agree with TRBD2. Germline values: CDR1 LNHDA, CDR2 SQIVND (reference sequence). The CDR3 covers 15 residues. V shed 2 bases and J 3 bases; nucleotides not matched to a gene: 7.

The chain has TRBV4-1 and TRBJ2-1; 8 nucleotides agree with TRBD2. The CDR3 is 17 amino acids. Trimming cost V 5 bases and J 4 bases; bases outside gene matches: 13. CDR1 is MGHRA and CDR2 is YSYEKL in the germline V gene. CDR3: CASSITSGTSEYNEQFF. Written as DNA, the CDR3 is TGCGCCAGCAGCATAACCTCCGGGACTAGTGAGTACAATGAGCAGTTCTTC.

The V and J genes are TRBV2 and TRBJ2-7, with a tentative D call TRBD1 (6 bases). The CDR3 runs to 16 residues. Germline V gives CDR1 SNHLY, CDR2 FYNNEI. V was cut by 2 bases and J by 3 bases, with 17 bases left in between. In DNA, the CDR3 is TGTGCCAGCAGTGAAACTCGCCGGGACACAAACTACGAGCAGTACGTC. Translation: CASSETRRDTNYEQYV.

The genes are TRBV27 and TRBJ2-2; no definite D call. Germline V gene data show CDR1 as MNHEY and CDR2 as SMNVEV (reference sequence). The CDR3 runs to 14 residues. V was shortened by 3 bases and J by 3 bases, with 8 bases between the two germline ends. CDR3 residues: CASSFPGYTGELFF. The DNA for the CDR3 is TGTGCCAGCAGTTTTCCGGGCTACACCGGGGAGCTGTTTTTT.

This clonotype was seen ten or more times. The genes are TRBV7-2 and TRBJ2-7; the D gene is possibly TRBD1 (6 bases). Trimming cost V 1 base and J 3 bases, with 10 bases left between them. Germline CDR1 is SGHTA and CDR2 is FQGNSA. There are 14 residues in the CDR3. The CDR3 DNA sequence: TGTGCCAGCAGCTTAGGACAGGCCTACTACGAGCAGTACTTC. Protein sequence: CASSLGQAYYEQYF.

The V gene is TRBV2, the J gene TRBJ2-7; D remains ambiguous. The CDR3 contains 11 residues. V was shortened by 6 bases and J by 7 bases, with 10 bases between the two germline ends. The germline V gene encodes CDR1 SNHLY and CDR2 FYNNEI. Here the CDR3 reads CASSTAVEQYV. The CDR3 nucleotides are TGTGCCAGCAGCACTGCCGTGGAGCAGTACGTC.

This clonotype was seen only a few times. This sequence joins TRBV9 and TRBJ2-3; TRBD1 matches at 8 bases. CDR1 and CDR2 from the germline V gene are SGDLS and YYNGEE. Trimming at V came to 3 bases and at J to 6 bases, leaving 6 bases not matched to a gene. This CDR3 has 14 amino acids. CDR3 amino acids: CASSEGQVADTQYF. CDR3 sequence (DNA): TGTGCCAGCAGCGAGGGACAGGTCGCGGATACGCAGTATTTT.

This clonotype was recorded at least ten times. V usage is TRBV12-3 or TRBV12-4 and J usage is TRBJ1-1, with a tentative D call TRBD1 (5 bases). The V and J ends lost 6 bases and 4 bases respectively, with 9 bases between them. This CDR3 comprises 12 residues. CDR3 loop: CASSWGGTEAFF. The DNA for the CDR3 is TGTGCCAGCAGCTGGGGGGGCACTGAAGCTTTCTTT.

This clonotype has more than one count but fewer than ten. The V gene is TRBV2, the J gene TRBJ2-5, with 11 positions matching TRBD2. V shed 8 bases, J shed 4 bases, and the junction held 9 bases outside the gene matches. The CDR3 runs 15 residues. CDR1 is SNHLY, CDR2 FYNNEI, per germline. The chain's CDR3 is CASGKTGTSGETQYF. CDR3 bases: TGTGCCAGCGGGAAAACTGGGACTAGCGGAGAGACCCAGTACTTC. Combining the CDR3 with reference TRBV2 and TRBJ2-5 gives the whole variable domain EPEVTQTPSHQVTQMGQEVILRCVPISNHLYFYWYRQILGQKVEFLVSFYNNEISEKSEIFDDQFSVERPDGSNFTLKIRSTKLEDSAMYFCASGKTGTSGETQYFGPGTRLLVL.

This chain joins TRBV7-9 and TRBJ1-2, with D possibly TRBD1 on 5 matching bases. This CDR3 contains 17 residues. The germline V gene has CDR1 SEHNR and CDR2 FQNEAQ (reference sequence). V dropped 4 bases and J dropped 0 bases, with 18 bases sitting between them. The CDR3 loop is CASSSPGTHGANYGYTF. The CDR3 DNA sequence: TGTGCCAGCAGCTCTCCCGGGACTCACGGAGCTAACTATGGCTACACCTTC.

The rearrangement links TRBV19 to TRBJ1-5; tentatively, D is TRBD1 (5 bases). Germline-derived CDR1 and CDR2 are LNHDA and SQIVND (reference sequence). The length of the CDR3 is 16 residues. V was cut by 6 bases and J by 4 bases, with 19 bases left in between. The CDR3 is CASSIIGVQGNQPQHF. CDR3 sequence (DNA): TGTGCCAGTAGCATTATAGGGGTTCAAGGGAATCAGCCCCAGCATTTT.

V is TRBV5-3 and J is TRBJ1-4; D gene unclear. TRBV5-3 is an ORF, with its function uncertain. Trimming shortened V by 8 bases and J by 7 bases, and 12 bases separated the two germline ends. The CDR3 is made up of 12 amino acids. The CDR3 region is CASFGLGEKLFF. Here the CDR3 DNA reads TGTGCCAGCTTCGGATTAGGTGAAAAACTGTTTTTT.

This clonotype was detected only a few times. This chain uses TRBV4-3 with TRBJ1-5; D unresolved. V lost 0 bases and J lost 9, with 15 bases in between. CDR3 size: 15 residues. Germline assignment: CDR1 LGHNA and CDR2 YSLEER. The CDR3, as DNA: TGCGCCAGCAGCCAAGATCAAGGAGCGGCCCGGCCCCAGCATTTT. Encoded protein: CASSQDQGAARPQHF.

This clonotype turned up a few times. The V call is TRBV6-1, the J call TRBJ2-1, with 8 bases that match TRBD2. Germline V gene sequence: CDR1 MNHNS, CDR2 SASEGT. This CDR3 comprises 15 residues. V shed 3 bases, J shed 3 bases, and the junction held 4 bases outside the gene matches. The CDR3: CASSDMGLVYNEQFF. CDR3 nucleotides: TGTGCCAGCAGTGACATGGGACTAGTCTACAATGAGCAGTTCTTC.

This clonotype was seen a few times. The chain links TRBV2 to TRBJ1-2, with 9 bases matching TRBD1. V lost 9 bases to trimming and J lost 8 bases; unmatched junction nucleotides: 7. This CDR3 has 12 residues. Germline-derived CDR1 and CDR2 are SNHLY and FYNNEI. CDR3 in amino acids: CASGQGRGGYTF. DNA for the CDR3: TGTGCCAGTGGACAGGGGAGAGGCGGCTACACCTTC.

The rearrangement uses TRBV27 and TRBJ2-6, with D perhaps being TRBD1 or TRBD2 (5 bases each). This CDR3 region has 15 residues. V was cut by 7 bases and J by 3 bases, with 13 bases left in between. CDR1 and CDR2 from the germline V gene are MNHEY and SMNVEV (reference sequence). This CDR3 reads CASTGAEYGANVLTF. The DNA for the CDR3 is TGTGCCAGCACCGGGGCGGAATATGGGGCCAACGTCCTGACTTTC.

V is TRBV4-1 and J is TRBJ2-1; 8 bases are a match to TRBD2. The V segment lost 0 bases and the J segment 4 bases; nucleotides outside the gene matches: 5. Germline lookup yields CDR1 MGHRA and CDR2 YSYEKL. The CDR3 contains 16 residues. Here the CDR3 reads CASSQDTGGYYNEQFF. The CDR3 nucleotides read TGCGCCAGCAGCCAAGATACGGGGGGGTATTACAATGAGCAGTTCTTC.

This clonotype was seen more than once but under ten times. The CDR3: CASSHRTGTEQYV. The DNA for the CDR3 is TGTGCCAGCAGCCATCGGACAGGGACCGAGCAGTACGTC. J is TRBJ2-7 and V is TRBV6-6, with 8 bases aligning to TRBD1. CDR3 length equals 13 residues. With 6 bases clipped from V and 6 bases from J, the junction kept 7 bases outside the gene matches. Germline V lookup: CDR1 MNHNY, CDR2 SVGAGI (reference sequence).

This clonotype has more than one count but fewer than ten. The chain employs TRBV7-9 and TRBJ2-5; 8 bases fit TRBD1. Germline V gene data show CDR1 as SEHNR and CDR2 as FQNEAQ (reference sequence). The CDR3 extends over 14 amino acids. This chain's CDR3 is CAIRGQGVRETQYF. CDR3 bases: TGTGCGATTAGAGGACAGGGCGTGAGAGAGACCCAGTACTTC.

This clonotype was found once. CDR3 sequence reads: CATSRVDRGNTEAFF. In DNA form, the CDR3 reads TGTGCCACCAGCAGAGTGGACAGAGGGAACACTGAAGCTTTCTTT. The chain combines TRBV15 with TRBJ1-1; a weak D match, TRBD1 (6 bases). Germline V gene lookup returns CDR1 LNHNV and CDR2 YYDKDF (reference sequence). Trimming left V 1 base short and J 1 base short, with 10 bases between. The CDR3 consists of 15 residues.

The rearrangement links TRBV19 to TRBJ1-4; TRBD1 matches at 7 bases. J was trimmed by 4 bases and V by 6 bases; bases with no gene match: 8. The CDR3 contains 15 residues. Germline loops: CDR1 LNHDA, CDR2 SQIVND (reference sequence). The CDR3: CASSPSGGYNEKLFF. The DNA for the CDR3 is TGTGCCAGTAGCCCATCAGGGGGTTATAATGAAAAACTGTTTTTT.

V is TRBV4-1 and J is TRBJ1-2; no firm D call. The CDR3 covers 14 residues. Germline V gene lookup returns CDR1 MGHRA and CDR2 YSYEKL. The V end was cut by 5 bases, the J end by 2 bases, with 12 bases between. DNA of the CDR3: TGCGCCAGCAGCGAAGGAAAAGGAAACTATGGCTACACCTTC. Amino acid sequence: CASSEGKGNYGYTF.

This chain connects TRBV12-3 or TRBV12-4 to TRBJ2-7, with D possibly called TRBD1 or TRBD2 (6 bases each). The V end was cut by 1 base, the J end by 7 bases, with 11 bases between. The CDR3 sequence is 13 residues long. CDR3 sequence reads: CASSLGGAGEQYV. The CDR3 DNA sequence: TGTGCCAGCAGTTTAGGGGGGGCAGGAGAGCAGTACGTC.

This clonotype was detected a few times. This chain links TRBV12-3 or TRBV12-4 with TRBJ1-2; 10 bases are a match to TRBD1. Trimming removed 5 bases from V and 8 bases from J; junction bases left unmatched: 5. The CDR3 extends over 13 amino acids. CDR3 residues: CASSPTGGNGYTF. Written as DNA, the CDR3 is TGTGCCAGCAGTCCGACAGGGGGCAACGGCTACACCTTC.

The chain recombines TRBV5-6 with TRBJ2-1; 9 bases match TRBD1. Germline-derived CDR1 and CDR2 are SGHDT and YYEEEE. The CDR3 runs to 15 residues. Trimming at V came to 4 bases and at J to 10 bases, leaving 12 bases not matched to a gene. The CDR3 nucleotides are TGTGCCAGCAGCCTAGGGACAGGGAAGGTGAGGGAGCAGTTCTTC. Translating gives CASSLGTGKVREQFF.

The gene calls are TRBV7-6 and TRBJ2-2; 7 nucleotides agree with TRBD1. Germline loops: CDR1 SGHVS, CDR2 FNYEAQ. Trimming took 6 bases from V and 5 from J; bases not matched to a gene: 3. The CDR3 length is 13 residues. The CDR3 reads CASRTGNTGELFF. The CDR3 region has the DNA TGTGCCAGCAGGACAGGGAATACCGGGGAGCTGTTTTTT.

A few counts support this clonotype. The J gene is TRBJ1-1, the V gene TRBV6-5, with D hard to call. This CDR3 has 12 amino acids. The germline V and J ends were trimmed by 2 bases and 7 bases, with 8 bases remaining between them. The V gene's germline CDR1 is MNHEY and CDR2 SVGAGI. The DNA of the CDR3 is TGTGCCAGCAGTTACGGTGGGATTGAAGCTTTCTTT. Its translation is CASSYGGIEAFF.

This clonotype showed up just a few times. The V call is TRBV5-8, the J call TRBJ1-1; tentatively, D is TRBD1 (5 bases). Per germline, CDR1 SGHTS and CDR2 YDEGEE. The germline V and J ends were trimmed by 4 bases and 2 bases, with 12 bases remaining between them. This CDR3 contains 14 residues. The CDR3 loop is CASSPIDSNTEAFF. The CDR3 DNA is TGTGCCAGCAGCCCTATCGACAGTAACACTGAAGCTTTCTTT. Together with reference TRBV5-8 and TRBJ1-1, the CDR3 gives the full variable domain: EAGVTQSPTHLIKTRGQQATLRCSPISGHTSVYWYQQALGLGLQFLLWYDEGEERNRGNFPPRFSGRQFPNYSSELNVNALELEDSALYLCASSPIDSNTEAFFGQGTRLTVV.

The CDR3, as DNA: TGTGCCAGCAGCCCCCCGCGGGTGAATTCACCCCTCCACTTT. Protein: CASSPPRVNSPLHF. J is TRBJ1-6 and V is TRBV7-9, with D unclear. The CDR3 totals 14 residues. Trimming pared 5 bases from V and 7 bases from J, leaving 12 bases between. The germline V gene encodes CDR1 SEHNR and CDR2 FQNEAQ (reference sequence).